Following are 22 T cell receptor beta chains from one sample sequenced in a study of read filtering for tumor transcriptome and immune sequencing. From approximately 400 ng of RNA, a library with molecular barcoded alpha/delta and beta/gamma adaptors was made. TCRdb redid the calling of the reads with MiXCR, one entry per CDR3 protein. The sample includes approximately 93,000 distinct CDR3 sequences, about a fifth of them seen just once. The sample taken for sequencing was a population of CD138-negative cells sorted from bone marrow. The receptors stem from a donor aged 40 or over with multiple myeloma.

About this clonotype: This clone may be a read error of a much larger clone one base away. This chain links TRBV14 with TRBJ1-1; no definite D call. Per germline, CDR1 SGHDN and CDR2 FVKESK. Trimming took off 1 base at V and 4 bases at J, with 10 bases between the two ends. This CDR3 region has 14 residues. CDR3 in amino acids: CASSQGESGTEAFF. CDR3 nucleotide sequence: TGTGCCAGCAGCCAAGGCGAGTCGGGCACTGAAGCTTTCTTT.

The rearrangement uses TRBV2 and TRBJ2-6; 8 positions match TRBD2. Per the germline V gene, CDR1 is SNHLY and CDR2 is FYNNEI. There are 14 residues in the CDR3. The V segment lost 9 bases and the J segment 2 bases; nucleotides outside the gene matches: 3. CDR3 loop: CARRGDAGANVLTF. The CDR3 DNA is TGTGCCAGGCGGGGGGATGCTGGGGCCAACGTCCTGACTTTC.

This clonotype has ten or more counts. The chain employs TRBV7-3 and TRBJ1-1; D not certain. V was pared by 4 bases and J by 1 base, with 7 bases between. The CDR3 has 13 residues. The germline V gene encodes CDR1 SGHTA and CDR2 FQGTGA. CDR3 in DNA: TGTGCCAGCAGCTCCAACACGAACACTGAAGCTTTCTTT. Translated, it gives CASSSNTNTEAFF.

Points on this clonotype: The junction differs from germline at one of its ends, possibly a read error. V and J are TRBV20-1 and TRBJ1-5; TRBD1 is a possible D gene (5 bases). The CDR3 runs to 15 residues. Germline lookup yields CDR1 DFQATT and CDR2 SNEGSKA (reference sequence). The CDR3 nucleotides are TGCAGTGCTAGTTTCTCAGGACATAGCAATCAGCCCCAGCGTTTT. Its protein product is CSASFSGHSNQPQRF.

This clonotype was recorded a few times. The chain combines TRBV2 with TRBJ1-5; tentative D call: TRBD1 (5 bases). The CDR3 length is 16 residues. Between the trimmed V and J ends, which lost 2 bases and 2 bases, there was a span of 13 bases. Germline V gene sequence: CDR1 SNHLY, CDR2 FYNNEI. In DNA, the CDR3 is TGTGCCAGCAGTGAACAGGGTCGGGTGGGCAATCAGCCCCAGCATTTT. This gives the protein CASSEQGRVGNQPQHF. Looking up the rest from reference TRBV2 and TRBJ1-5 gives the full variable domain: EPEVTQTPSHQVTQMGQEVILRCVPISNHLYFYWYRQILGQKVEFLVSFYNNEISEKSEIFDDQFSVERPDGSNFTLKIRSTKLEDSAMYFCASSEQGRVGNQPQHFGDGTRLSIL.

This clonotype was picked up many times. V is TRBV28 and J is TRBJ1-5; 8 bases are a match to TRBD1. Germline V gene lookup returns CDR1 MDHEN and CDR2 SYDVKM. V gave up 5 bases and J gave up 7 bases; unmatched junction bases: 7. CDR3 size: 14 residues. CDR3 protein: CASSRQGMGQPQHF. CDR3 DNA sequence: TGTGCCAGCAGTCGACAGGGGATGGGGCAGCCCCAGCATTTT.

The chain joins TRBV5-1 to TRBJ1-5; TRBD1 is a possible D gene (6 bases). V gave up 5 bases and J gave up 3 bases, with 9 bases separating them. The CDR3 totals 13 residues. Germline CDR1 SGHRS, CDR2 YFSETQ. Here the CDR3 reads CASRAGANQPQHF. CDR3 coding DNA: TGCGCCAGCAGGGCAGGGGCCAATCAGCCCCAGCATTTT.

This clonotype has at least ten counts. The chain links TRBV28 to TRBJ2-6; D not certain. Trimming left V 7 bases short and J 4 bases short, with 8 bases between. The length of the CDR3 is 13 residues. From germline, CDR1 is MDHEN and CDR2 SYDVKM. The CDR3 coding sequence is TGTGCCAGCACGAATTACGGGGCCAACGTCCTGACTTTC. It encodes CASTNYGANVLTF.

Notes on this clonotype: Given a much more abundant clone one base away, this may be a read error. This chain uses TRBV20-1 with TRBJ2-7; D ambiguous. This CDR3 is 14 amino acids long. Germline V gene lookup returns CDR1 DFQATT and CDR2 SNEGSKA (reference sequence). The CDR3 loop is CSARDHGITYKQYF. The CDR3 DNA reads TGCAGTGCTAGAGATCATGGGATAACCTACAAGCAGTACTTC.

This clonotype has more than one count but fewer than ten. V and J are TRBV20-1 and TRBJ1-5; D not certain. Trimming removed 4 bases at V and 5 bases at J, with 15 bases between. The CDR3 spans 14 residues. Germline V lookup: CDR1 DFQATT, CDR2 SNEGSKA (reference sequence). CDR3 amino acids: CSAKEGGRDQPQHF. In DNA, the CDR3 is TGCAGTGCTAAGGAGGGAGGAAGAGATCAGCCCCAGCATTTT.

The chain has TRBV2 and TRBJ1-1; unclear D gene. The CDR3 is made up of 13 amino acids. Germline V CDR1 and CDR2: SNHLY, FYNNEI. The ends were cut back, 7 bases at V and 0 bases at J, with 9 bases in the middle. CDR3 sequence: CASTQALNTEAFF. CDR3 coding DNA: TGTGCCAGCACGCAGGCCTTGAACACTGAAGCTTTCTTT.

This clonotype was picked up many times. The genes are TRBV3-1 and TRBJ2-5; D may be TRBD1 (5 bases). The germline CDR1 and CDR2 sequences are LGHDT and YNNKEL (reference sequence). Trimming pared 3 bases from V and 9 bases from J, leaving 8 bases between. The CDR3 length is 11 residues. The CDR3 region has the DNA TGTGCCAGCAGCCATACAGGTGCCCAGTACTTC. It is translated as CASSHTGAQYF.

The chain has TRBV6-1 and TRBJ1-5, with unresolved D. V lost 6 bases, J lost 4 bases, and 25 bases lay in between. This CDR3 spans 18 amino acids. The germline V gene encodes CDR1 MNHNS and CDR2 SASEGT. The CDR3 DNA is TGTGCCAGCAGGACCATTGAGATCAAGGGAAGAGCAAATCAGCCCCAGCATTTT. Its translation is CASRTIEIKGRANQPQHF.

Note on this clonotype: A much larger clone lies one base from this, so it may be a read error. The CDR3 reads CASSLDGPTARYTF. In DNA form, the CDR3 reads TGTGCCAGCAGCTTAGATGGTCCAACAGCTCGCTACACCTTC. The chain employs TRBV7-9 and TRBJ1-2; D is unresolved. The CDR3 length is 14 residues. Trimming pared 1 base from V and 9 bases from J, leaving 15 bases between. The germline V gene encodes CDR1 SEHNR and CDR2 FQNEAQ (reference sequence).

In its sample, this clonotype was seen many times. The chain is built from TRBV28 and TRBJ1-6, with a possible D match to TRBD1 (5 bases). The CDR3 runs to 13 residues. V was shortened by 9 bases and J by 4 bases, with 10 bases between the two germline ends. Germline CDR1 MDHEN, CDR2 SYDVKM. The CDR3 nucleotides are TGTGCCAGTGAGACAGCTTATAATTCACCCCTCCACTTT. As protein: CASETAYNSPLHF.

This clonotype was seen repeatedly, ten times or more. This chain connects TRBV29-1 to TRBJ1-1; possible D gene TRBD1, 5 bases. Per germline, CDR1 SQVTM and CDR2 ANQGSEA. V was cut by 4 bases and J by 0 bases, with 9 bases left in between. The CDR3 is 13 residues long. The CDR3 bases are TGCAGCGTTGGGCAGGGATTGAACACTGAAGCTTTCTTT. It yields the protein CSVGQGLNTEAFF.

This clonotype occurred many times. The DNA of the CDR3 is TGTGCCAGCAGTCGTGGCGGGGCCCAAGAGACCCAGTACTTC. Amino acids: CASSRGGAQETQYF. The chain recombines TRBV2 with TRBJ2-5; TRBD2 might be the D (6 bases). The CDR3 extends over 14 amino acids. V was shortened by 5 bases and J by 1 base, with 11 bases between the two germline ends. Per germline, CDR1 SNHLY and CDR2 FYNNEI.

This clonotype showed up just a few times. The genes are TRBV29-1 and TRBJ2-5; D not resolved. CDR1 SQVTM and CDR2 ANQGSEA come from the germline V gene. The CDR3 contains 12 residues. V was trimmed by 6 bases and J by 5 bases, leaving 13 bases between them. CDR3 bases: TGCAGCGTCCCCCCCGATGGGGAGACCCAGTACTTC. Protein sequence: CSVPPDGETQYF.

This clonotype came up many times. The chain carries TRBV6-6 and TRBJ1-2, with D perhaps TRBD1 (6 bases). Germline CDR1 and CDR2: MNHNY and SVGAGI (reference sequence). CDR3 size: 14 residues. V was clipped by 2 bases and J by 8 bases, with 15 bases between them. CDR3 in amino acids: CASSYQRTENGYTF. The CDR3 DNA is TGTGCCAGCAGTTACCAGAGGACAGAAAACGGCTACACCTTC.

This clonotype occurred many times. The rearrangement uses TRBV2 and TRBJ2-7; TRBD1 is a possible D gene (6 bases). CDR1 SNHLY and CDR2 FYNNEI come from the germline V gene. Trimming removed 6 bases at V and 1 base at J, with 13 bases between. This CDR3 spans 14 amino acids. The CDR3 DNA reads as TGTGCCAGCAGGAAGACAGGTCTGTCCTACGAGCAGTACTTC. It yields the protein CASRKTGLSYEQYF.

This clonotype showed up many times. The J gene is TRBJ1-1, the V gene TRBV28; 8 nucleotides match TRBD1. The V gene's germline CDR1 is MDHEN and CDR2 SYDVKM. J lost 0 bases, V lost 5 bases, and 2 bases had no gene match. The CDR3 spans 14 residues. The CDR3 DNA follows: TGTGCCAGCAGTACAGGGGGATTGAACACTGAAGCTTTCTTT. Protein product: CASSTGGLNTEAFF.

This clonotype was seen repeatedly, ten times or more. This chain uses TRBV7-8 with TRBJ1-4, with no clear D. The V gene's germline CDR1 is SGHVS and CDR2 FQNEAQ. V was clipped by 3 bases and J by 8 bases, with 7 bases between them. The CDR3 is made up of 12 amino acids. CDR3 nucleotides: TGTGCCAGCAGCTTCGGGGAGGAAAAACTGTTTTTT. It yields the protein CASSFGEEKLFF.